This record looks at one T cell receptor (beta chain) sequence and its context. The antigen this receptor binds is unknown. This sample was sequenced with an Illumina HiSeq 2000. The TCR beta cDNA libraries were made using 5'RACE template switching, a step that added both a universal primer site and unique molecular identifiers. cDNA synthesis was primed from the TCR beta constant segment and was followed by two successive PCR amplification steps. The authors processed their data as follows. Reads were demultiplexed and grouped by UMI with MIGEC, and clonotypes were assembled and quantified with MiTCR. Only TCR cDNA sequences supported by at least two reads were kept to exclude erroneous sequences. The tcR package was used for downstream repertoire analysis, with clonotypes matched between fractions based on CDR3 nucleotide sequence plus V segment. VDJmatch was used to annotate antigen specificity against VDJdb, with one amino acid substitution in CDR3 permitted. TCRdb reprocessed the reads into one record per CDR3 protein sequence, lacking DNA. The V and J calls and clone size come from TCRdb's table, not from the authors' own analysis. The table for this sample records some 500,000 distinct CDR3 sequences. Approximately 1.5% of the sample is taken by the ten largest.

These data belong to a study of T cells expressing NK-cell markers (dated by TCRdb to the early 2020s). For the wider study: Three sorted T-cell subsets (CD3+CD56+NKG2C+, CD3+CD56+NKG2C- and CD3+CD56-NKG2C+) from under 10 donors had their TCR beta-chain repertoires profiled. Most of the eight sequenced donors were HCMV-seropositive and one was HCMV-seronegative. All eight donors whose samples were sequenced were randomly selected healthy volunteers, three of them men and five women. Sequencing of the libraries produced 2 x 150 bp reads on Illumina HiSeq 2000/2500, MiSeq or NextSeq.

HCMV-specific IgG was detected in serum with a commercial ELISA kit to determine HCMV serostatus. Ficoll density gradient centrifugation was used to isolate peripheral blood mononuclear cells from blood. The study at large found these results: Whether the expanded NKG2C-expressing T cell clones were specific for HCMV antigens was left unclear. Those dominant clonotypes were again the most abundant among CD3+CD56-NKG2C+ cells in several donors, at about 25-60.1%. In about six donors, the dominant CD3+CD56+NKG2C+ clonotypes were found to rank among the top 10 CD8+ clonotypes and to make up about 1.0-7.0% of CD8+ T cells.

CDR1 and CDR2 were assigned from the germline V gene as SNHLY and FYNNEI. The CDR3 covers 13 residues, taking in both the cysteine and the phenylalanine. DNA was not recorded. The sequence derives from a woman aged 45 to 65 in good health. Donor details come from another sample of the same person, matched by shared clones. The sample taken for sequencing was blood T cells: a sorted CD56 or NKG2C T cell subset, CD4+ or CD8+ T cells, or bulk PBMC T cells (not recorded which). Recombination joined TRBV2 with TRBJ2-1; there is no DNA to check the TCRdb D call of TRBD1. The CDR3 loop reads CARGTGRGNEQFF. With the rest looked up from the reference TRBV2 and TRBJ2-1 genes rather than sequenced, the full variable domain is EPEVTQTPSHQVTQMGQEVILRCVPISNHLYFYWYRQILGQKVEFLVSFYNNEISEKSEIFDDQFSVERPDGSNFTLKIRSTKLEDSAMYFCARGTGRGNEQFFGPGTRLTVL.